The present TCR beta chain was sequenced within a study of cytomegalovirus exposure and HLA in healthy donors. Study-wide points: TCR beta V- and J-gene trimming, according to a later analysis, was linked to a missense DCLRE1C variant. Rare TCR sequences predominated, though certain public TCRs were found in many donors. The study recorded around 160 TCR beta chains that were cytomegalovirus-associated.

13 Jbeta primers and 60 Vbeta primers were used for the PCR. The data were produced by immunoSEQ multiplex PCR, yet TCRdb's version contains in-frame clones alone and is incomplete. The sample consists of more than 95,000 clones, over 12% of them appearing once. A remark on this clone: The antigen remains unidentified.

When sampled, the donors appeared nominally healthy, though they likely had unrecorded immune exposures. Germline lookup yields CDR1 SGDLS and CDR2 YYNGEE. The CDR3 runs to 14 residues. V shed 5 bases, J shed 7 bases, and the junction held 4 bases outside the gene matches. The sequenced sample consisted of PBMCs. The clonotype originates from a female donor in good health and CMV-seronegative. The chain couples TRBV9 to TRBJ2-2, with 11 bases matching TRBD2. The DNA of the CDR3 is TGTGCCAGCAGTAGCGGGGGGGCGCACGGGGAGCTGTTTTTT. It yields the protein CASSSGGAHGELFF. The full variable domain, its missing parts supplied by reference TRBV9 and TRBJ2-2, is DSGVTQTPKHLITATGQRVTLRCSPRSGDLSVYWYQQSLDQGLQFLIQYYNGEERAKGNILERFSAQQFPDLHSELNLSSLELGDSALYFCASSSGGAHGELFFGEGSRLTVL.